Reported below is one TCR beta chain. Its antigen remains unidentified. This CDR3 is 13 amino acids long. The V gene end was trimmed by 6 bases and the J gene end by 13 bases; junction bases not matched to a gene: 7. In germline, CDR1 is SQVTM, CDR2 ANQGSEA. Oncomine TCR Beta short-read sequencing was applied to DNA from cultured CD4+ T cells. TCRdb reanalysed the PCR reads using MiXCR and keeps one entry per CDR3 protein. The sample records tens of thousands of distinct CDR3 sequences, 30% to 35% being singletons. This record comes from a study of vaccination and CD4 T cells after COVID-19. Study in general: Eight to ten convalescent patients had mild and one had severe PCR-confirmed SARS-CoV-2 disease. Stimulation of the cells used overlapping spike peptide pools from SARS-CoV-2 and from the common cold coronaviruses HCoV-NL63, HCoV-OC43 and HCoV-229E. Points from the study as a whole: Only after vaccination were a median approximately 86% of convalescents' reactive clones seen.

Treatment noted: roughly nine-day PBMC culture with coronavirus spike peptide pools or control peptides (ViraFEST assay). Positive PCR tests were logged from March through December 2020, ahead of US Alpha, Beta and Delta variants. This TCR was recovered from a human donor with COVID-19. V is TRBV29-1 and J is TRBJ2-2, with TRBD2 matching 14 bases. The sequencing input was cultured CD4+ T cells from blood. The CDR3, as DNA: TGCAGCGTCGGGACTAGCGGGGGAGGTGTGCTGTTTTTT. This sequence encodes CSVGTSGGGVLFF.